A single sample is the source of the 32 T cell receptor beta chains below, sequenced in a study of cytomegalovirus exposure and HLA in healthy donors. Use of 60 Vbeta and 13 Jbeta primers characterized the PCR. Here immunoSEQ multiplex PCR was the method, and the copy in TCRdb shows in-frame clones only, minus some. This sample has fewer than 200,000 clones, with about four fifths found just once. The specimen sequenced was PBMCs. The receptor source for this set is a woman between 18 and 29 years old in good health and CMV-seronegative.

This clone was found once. The CDR3 DNA follows: TGTGCCAGCAGCTTGGGACTACGTGAGACCCAGTACTTC. This codes for CASSLGLRETQYF. This sequence joins TRBV11-3 and TRBJ2-5; 7 bases are a match to TRBD2. CDR1 is SGHNT and CDR2 is YENEEA in the germline V gene. The CDR3 is made up of 13 amino acids. V gave up 3 bases and J gave up 5 bases; unmatched junction bases: 3.

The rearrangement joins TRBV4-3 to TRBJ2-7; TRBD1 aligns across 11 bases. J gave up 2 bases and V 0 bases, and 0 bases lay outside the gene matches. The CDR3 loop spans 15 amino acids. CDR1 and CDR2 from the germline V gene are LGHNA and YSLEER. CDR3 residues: CASSQEGQGAYEQYF. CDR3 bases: TGCGCCAGCAGCCAAGAGGGACAGGGGGCCTACGAGCAGTACTTC.

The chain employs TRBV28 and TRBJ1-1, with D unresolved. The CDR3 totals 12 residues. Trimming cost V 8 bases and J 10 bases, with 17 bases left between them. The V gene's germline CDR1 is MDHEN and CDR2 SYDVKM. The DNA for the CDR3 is TGTGCCAGCCGTTCATCGAGTGCGGGAGCTTTCTTT. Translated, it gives CASRSSSAGAFF. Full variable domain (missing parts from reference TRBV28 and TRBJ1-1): DVKVTQSSRYLVKRTGEKVFLECVQDMDHENMFWYRQDPGLGLRLIYFSYDVKMKEKGDIPEGYSVSREKKERFSLILESASTNQTSMYLCASRSSSAGAFFGQGTRLTVV.

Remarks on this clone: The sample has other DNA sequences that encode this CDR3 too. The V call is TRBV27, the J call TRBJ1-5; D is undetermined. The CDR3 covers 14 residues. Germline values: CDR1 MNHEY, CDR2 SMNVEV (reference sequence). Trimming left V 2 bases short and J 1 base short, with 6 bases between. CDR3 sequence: CASSLRGSNQPQHF. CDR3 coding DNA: TGTGCCAGCAGTTTACGAGGGAGCAATCAGCCCCAGCATTTT.

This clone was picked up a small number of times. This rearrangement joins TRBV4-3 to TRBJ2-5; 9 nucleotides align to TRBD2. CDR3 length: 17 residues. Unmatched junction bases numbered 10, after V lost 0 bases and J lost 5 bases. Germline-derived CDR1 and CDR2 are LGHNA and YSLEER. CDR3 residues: CASSQEAGGRAGETQYF. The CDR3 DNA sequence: TGCGCCAGCAGCCAAGAAGCAGGCGGGAGGGCCGGTGAGACCCAGTACTTC.

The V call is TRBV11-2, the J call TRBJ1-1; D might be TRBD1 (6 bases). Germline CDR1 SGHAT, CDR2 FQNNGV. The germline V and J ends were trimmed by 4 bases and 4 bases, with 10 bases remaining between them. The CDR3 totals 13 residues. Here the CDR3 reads CASSSTGSTEAFF. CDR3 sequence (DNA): TGTGCCAGCAGCTCGACAGGTTCCACTGAAGCTTTCTTT.

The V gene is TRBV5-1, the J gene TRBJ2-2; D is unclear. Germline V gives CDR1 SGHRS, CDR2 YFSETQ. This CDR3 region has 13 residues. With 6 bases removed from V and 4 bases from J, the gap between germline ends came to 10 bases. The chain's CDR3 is CASKEASTGELFF. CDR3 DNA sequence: TGCGCCAGCAAAGAGGCGAGCACCGGGGAGCTGTTTTTT.

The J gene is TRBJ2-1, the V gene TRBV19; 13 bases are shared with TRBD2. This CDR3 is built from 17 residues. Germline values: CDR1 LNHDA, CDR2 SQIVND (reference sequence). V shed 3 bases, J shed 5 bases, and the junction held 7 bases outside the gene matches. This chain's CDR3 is CASSIAHGTSGNNEQFF. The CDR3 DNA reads TGTGCCAGTAGTATCGCCCACGGGACTAGCGGGAACAATGAGCAGTTCTTC.

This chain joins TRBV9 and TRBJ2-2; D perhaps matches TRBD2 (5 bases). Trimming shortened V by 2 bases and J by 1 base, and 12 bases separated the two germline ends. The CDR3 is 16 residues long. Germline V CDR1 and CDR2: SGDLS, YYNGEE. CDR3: CASSVSGRGNTGELFF. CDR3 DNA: TGTGCCAGCAGCGTCAGCGGTCGGGGGAACACCGGGGAGCTGTTTTTT.

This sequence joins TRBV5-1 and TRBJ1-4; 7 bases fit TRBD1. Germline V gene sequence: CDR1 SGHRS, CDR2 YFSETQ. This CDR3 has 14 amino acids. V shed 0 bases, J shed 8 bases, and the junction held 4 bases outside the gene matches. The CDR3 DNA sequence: TGCGCCAGCAGCTTGGGCGCAGGGGGGGAAAAACTGTTTTTT. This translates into CASSLGAGGEKLFF.

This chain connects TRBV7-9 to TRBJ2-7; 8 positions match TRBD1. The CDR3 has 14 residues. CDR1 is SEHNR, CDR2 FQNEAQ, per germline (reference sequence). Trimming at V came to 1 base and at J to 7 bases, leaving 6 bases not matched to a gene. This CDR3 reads CASSLVGTGGEQYF. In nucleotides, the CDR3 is TGTGCCAGCAGCTTAGTGGGCACAGGGGGGGAGCAGTACTTC.

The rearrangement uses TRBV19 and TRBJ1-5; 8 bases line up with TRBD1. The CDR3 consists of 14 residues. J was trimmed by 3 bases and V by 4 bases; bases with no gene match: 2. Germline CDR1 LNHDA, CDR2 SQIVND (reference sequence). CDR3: CASSTGGPNQPQHF. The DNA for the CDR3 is TGTGCCAGTAGTACAGGGGGCCCCAATCAGCCCCAGCATTTT.

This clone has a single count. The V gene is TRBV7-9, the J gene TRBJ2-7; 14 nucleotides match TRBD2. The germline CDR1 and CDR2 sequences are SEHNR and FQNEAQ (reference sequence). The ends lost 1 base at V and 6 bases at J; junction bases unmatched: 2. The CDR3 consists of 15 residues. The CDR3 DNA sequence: TGTGCCAGCAGCTTAGGACTAGCGGGAGGGGGCGAGCAGTACTTC. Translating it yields CASSLGLAGGGEQYF.

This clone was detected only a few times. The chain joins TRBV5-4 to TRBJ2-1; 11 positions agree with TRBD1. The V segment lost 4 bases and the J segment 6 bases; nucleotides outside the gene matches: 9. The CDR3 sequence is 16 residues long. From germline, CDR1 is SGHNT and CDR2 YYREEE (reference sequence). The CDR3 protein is CASSRIPGQGGNEQFF. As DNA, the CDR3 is TGTGCCAGCAGCAGAATCCCGGGACAGGGGGGCAATGAGCAGTTCTTC.

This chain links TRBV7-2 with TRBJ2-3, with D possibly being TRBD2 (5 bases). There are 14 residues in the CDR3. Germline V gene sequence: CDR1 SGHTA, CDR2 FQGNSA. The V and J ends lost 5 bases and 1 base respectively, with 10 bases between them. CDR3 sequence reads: CASSTRTGTDTQYF. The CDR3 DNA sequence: TGTGCCAGCAGCACCCGGACTGGCACAGATACGCAGTATTTT.

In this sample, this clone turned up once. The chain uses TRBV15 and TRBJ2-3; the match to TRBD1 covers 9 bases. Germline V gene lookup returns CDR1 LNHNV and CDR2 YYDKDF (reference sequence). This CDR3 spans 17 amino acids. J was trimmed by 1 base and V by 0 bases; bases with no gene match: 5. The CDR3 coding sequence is TGTGCCACCAGCAGAGATCAAGGGACAGGGCGCACAGATACGCAGTATTTT. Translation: CATSRDQGTGRTDTQYF.

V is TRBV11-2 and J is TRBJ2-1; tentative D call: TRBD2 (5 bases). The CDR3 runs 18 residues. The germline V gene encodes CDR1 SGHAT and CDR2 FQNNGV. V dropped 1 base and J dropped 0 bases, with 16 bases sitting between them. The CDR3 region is CASSLVSLAWGSYNEQFF. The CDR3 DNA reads TGTGCCAGCAGCTTAGTGTCCCTAGCATGGGGCTCCTACAATGAGCAGTTCTTC. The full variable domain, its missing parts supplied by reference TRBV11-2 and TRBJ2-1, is EAGVAQSPRYKIIEKRQSVAFWCNPISGHATLYWYQQILGQGPKLLIQFQNNGVVDDSQLPKDRFSAERLKGVDSTLKIQPAKLEDSAVYLCASSLVSLAWGSYNEQFFGPGTRLTVL.

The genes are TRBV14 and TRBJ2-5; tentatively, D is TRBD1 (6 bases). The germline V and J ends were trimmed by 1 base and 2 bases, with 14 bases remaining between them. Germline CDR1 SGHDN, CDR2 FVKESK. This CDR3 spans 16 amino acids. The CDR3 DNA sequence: TGTGCCAGCAGCCAAGTCGACAGGACGGGACAAGAGACCCAGTACTTC. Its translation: CASSQVDRTGQETQYF.

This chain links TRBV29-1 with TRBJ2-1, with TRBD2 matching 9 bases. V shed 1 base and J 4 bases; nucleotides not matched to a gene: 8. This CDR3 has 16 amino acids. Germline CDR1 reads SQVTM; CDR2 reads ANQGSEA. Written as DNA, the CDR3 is TGCAGCGTTGAAGGCCGGGCGGGAGGGGGGTACAATGAGCAGTTCTTC. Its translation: CSVEGRAGGGYNEQFF.

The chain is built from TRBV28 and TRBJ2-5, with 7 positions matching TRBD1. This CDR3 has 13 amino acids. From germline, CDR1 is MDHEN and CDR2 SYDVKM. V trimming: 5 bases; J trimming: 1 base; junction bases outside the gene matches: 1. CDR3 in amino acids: CASSDRVQETQYF. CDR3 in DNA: TGTGCCAGCAGTGACAGGGTCCAAGAGACCCAGTACTTC.

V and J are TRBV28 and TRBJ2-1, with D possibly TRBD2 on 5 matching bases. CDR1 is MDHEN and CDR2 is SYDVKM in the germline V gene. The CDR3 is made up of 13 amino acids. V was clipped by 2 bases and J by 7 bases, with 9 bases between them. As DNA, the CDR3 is TGTGCCAGCAGTTTAACTAGTATTAATGAGCAGTTCTTC. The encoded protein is CASSLTSINEQFF.

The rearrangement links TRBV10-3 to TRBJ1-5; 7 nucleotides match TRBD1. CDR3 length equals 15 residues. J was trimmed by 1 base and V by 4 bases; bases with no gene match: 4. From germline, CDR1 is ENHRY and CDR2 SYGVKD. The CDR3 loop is CAISGQGGSNQPQHF. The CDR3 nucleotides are TGTGCCATCAGTGGACAGGGCGGGAGCAATCAGCCCCAGCATTTT.

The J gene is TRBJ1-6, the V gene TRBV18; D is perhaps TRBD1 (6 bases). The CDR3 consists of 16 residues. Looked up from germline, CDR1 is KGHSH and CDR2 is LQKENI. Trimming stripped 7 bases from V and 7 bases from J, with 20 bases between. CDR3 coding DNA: TGTGCCAGCTACCCCCTCGTGGGGGCGCAGAATTCACCCCTCCACTTT. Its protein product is CASYPLVGAQNSPLHF.

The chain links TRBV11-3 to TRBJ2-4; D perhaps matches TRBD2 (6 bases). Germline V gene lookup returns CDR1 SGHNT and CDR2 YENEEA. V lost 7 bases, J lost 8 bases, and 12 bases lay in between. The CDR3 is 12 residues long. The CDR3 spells CASTWGGDIQYF. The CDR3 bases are TGTGCCAGCACCTGGGGCGGGGACATTCAGTACTTC.

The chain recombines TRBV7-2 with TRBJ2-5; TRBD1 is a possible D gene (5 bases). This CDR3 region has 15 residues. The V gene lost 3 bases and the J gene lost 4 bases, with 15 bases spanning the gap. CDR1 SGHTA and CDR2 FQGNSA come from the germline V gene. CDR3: CASSFGPGRGETQYF. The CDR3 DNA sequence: TGTGCCAGCAGCTTCGGCCCAGGGCGAGGAGAGACCCAGTACTTC.

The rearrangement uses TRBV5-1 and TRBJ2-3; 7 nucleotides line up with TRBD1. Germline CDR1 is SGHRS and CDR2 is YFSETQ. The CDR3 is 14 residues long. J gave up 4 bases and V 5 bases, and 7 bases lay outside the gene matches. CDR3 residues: CASREGARADTQYF. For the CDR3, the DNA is TGCGCCAGCAGAGAGGGGGCGAGGGCAGATACGCAGTATTTT.

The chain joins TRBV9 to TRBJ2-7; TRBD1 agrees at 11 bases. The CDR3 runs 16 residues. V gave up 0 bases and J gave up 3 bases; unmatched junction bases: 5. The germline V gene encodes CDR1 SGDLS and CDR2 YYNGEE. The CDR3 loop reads CASSVEGQGAFYEQYF. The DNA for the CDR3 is TGTGCCAGCAGCGTAGAAGGACAGGGGGCCTTCTACGAGCAGTACTTC.

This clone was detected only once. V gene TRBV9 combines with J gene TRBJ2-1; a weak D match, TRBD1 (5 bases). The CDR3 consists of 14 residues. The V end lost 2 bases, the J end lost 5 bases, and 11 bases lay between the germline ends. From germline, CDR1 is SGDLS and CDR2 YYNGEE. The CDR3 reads CASSVWGLDNEQFF. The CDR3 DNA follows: TGTGCCAGCAGCGTGTGGGGCCTAGACAATGAGCAGTTCTTC.

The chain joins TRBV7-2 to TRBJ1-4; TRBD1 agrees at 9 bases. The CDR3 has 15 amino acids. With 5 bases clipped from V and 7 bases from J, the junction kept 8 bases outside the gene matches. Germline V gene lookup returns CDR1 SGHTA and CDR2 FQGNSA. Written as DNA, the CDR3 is TGTGCCAGCAGCCGCGGGGGACAGGGAGGTGAAAAACTGTTTTTT. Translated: CASSRGGQGGEKLFF.

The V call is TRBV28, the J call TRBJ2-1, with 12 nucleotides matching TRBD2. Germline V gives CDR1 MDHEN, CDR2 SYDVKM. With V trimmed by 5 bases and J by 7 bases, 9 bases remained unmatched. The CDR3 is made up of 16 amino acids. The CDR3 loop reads CASSTSTSGRWNEQFF. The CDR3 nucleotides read TGTGCCAGCAGTACCTCGACTAGCGGGAGATGGAATGAGCAGTTCTTC.

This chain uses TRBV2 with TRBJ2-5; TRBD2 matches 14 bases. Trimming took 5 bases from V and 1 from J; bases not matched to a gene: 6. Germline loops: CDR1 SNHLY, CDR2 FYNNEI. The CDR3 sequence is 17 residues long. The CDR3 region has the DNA TGTGCCAGCAGTTCAGGACTAGCGGGAGGTATCCAAGAGACCCAGTACTTC. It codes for CASSSGLAGGIQETQYF.

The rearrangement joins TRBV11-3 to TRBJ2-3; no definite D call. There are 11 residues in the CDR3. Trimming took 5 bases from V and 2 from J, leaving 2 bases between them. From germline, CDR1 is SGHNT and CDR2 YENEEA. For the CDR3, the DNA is TGTGCCAGCAGCCTCACAGATACGCAGTATTTT. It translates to CASSLTDTQYF.